This TCR beta chain emerged from a study of response to subunit inactivated influenza vaccine. Overall study findings and caveats: It was the authors' suggestion that each seasonal influenza vaccination recruits few new T cells.

The V gene's germline CDR1 is SNHLY and CDR2 FYNNEI. The junction had 7 bases not matched to a gene; V was cut back by 8 bases and J by 2 bases. The CDR3 runs to 15 residues. From the RT-PCR reads, TCRdb called clonotypes with MiXCR, one entry per CDR3 protein. The table records about 650,000 distinct CDR3 sequences, around 13% of them present only once. This clonotype was seen once. The antigen remains unidentified. This specimen was PBMCs from blood, taken less than 15 days before vaccination. The TCR was taken from a man aged 45-65 years who received an inactivated influenza vaccine. This chain links TRBV2 with TRBJ2-3; 10 bases match TRBD1. This chain's CDR3 is CASWPGQGPTDTQYF. In DNA form, the CDR3 reads TGTGCCAGCTGGCCGGGACAGGGGCCCACAGATACGCAGTATTTT.